This T cell receptor beta chain stems from a study of blood T cell repertoires in COVID-19. Study-wide background: The samples span acute and convalescent COVID-19 from the United States, Italy and Spain. PBMCs, B-cell-depleted T cells, or T cells were the source of the cDNA or gDNA that made up the material.

CDR3 size: 15 residues. In germline, CDR1 is MDHEN, CDR2 SYDVKM. The ends were cut back, 1 base at V and 0 bases at J, with 8 bases in the middle. In the study's own analysis: The authors estimated nucleated cell counts from reference gene primer amplification. Clones were sequenced by immunoSEQ multiplex PCR, and TCRdb holds only the in-frame ones, with some missing. V and J calls and clone size are those listed in that table; D and trimming were worked out from the DNA. The table has about 100,000 clones, roughly 90% seen once. V usage is TRBV28 and J usage is TRBJ2-3, with D possibly being TRBD2 (6 bases). The source is a man aged 55 to 70 with acute or convalescent COVID-19. The specimen sequenced was peripheral blood. CDR3 DNA sequence: TGTGCCAGCAGTTTATTAGCGGCTAGCACAGATACGCAGTATTTT. Encoded protein: CASSLLAASTDTQYF.